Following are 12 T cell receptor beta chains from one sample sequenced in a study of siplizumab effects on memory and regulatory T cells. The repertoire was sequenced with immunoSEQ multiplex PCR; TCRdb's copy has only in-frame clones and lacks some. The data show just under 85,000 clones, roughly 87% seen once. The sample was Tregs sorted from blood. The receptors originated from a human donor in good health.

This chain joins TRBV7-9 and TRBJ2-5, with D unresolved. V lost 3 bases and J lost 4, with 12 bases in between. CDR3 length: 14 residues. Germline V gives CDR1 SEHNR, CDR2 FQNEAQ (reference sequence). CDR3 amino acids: CASSLSLVLETQYF. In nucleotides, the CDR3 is TGTGCCAGCAGCTTGTCTCTAGTGTTAGAGACCCAGTACTTC.

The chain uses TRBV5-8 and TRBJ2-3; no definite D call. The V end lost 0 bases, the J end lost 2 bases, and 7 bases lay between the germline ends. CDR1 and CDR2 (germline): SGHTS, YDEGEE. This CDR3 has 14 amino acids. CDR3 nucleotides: TGTGCCAGCAGCTTGGTTGACTTCACAGATACGCAGTATTTT. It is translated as CASSLVDFTDTQYF.

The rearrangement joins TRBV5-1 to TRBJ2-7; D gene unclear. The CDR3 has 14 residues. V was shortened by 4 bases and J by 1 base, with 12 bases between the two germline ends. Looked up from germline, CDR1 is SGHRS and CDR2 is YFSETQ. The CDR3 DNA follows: TGCGCCAGCAGCAAGGTCGCCCGATCCTACGAGCAGTACTTC. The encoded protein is CASSKVARSYEQYF.

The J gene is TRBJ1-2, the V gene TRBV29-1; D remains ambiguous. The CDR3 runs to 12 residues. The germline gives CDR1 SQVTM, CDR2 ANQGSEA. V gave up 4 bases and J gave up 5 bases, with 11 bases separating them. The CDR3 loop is CSVVWEKYGYTF. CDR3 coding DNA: TGCAGCGTTGTCTGGGAGAAGTATGGCTACACCTTC.

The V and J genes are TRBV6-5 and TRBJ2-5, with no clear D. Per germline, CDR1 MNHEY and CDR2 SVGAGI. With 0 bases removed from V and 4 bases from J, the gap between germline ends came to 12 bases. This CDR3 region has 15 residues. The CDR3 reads CASSYSYVLGETQYF. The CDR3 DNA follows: TGTGCCAGCAGTTACTCGTACGTCTTAGGAGAGACCCAGTACTTC.

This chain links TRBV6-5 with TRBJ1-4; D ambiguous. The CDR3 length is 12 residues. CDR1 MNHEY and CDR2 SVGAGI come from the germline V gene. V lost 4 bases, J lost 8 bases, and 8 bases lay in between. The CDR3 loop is CASSSRVEKLFF. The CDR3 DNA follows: TGTGCCAGCAGTTCCCGAGTCGAAAAACTGTTTTTT.

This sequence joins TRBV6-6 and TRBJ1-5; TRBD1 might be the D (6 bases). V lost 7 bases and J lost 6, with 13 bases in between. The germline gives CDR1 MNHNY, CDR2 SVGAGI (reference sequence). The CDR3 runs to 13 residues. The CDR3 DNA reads TGTGCCAGCACCCCCCAACAGGGTCAGCCCCAGCATTTT. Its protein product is CASTPQQGQPQHF.

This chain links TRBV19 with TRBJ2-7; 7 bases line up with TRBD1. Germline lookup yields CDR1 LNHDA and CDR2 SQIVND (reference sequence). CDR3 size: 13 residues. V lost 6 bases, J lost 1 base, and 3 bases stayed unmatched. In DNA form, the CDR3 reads TGTGCCAGTAGCGGGACAGAATCCTACGAGCAGTACTTC. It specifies CASSGTESYEQYF.

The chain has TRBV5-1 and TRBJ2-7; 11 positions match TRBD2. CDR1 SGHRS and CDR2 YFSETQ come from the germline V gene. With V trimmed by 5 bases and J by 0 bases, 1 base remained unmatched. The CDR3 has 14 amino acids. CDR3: CASRLAGDSYEQYF. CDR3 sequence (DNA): TGCGCCAGCAGACTAGCGGGGGACTCCTACGAGCAGTACTTC.

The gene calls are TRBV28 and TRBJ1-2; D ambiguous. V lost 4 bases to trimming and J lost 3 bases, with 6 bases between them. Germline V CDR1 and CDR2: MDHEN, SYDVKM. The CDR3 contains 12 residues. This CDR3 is CASSSQHYGYTF. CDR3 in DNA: TGTGCCAGCAGTTCCCAACACTATGGCTACACCTTC.

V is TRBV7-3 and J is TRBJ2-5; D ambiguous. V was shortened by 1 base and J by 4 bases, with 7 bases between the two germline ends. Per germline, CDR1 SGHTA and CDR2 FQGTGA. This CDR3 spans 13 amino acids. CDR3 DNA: TGTGCCAGCAGCTTAAGGGGAACAGAGACCCAGTACTTC. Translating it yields CASSLRGTETQYF.

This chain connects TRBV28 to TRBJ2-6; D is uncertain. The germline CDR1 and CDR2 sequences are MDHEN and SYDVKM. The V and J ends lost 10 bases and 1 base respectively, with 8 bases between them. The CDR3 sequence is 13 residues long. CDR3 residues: CATQKSGANVLTF. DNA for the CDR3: TGTGCCACCCAAAAATCTGGGGCCAACGTCCTGACTTTC.